The present TCR beta chain was sequenced within a study of breast tumors, draining lymph nodes, adjacent tissues. In this sample, this clonotype turned up many times. Its cognate antigen is unknown. Samples came from axillary lymph nodes draining the breast cancer. Germline CDR1 and CDR2: DFQATT and SNEGSKA (reference sequence). CDR3 length: 16 residues. With 6 bases removed from V and 1 base from J, the gap between germline ends came to 22 bases. Findings and limits, study-wide: Compared with basal-like, luminal-like tumors shared significantly more repertoire with nontumor tissue.

TCRdb fed the multiplex PCR reads into MiXCR, producing one record per CDR3 protein. The table includes over 250,000 distinct CDR3 sequences, around 30% detected once. This chain uses TRBV20-1 with TRBJ2-7; D could derive from TRBD1 or TRBD2 (6 bases each). This sequence was found in a female donor with breast cancer. Some clones in this sample may be carry-over from other donors' samples. Sequenced sample: axillary lymph node tissue. The CDR3 loop reads CSAPEAGRGGSYEQYF. CDR3 bases: TGCAGTGCCCCCGAGGCGGGGAGAGGGGGGTCCTACGAGCAGTACTTC.